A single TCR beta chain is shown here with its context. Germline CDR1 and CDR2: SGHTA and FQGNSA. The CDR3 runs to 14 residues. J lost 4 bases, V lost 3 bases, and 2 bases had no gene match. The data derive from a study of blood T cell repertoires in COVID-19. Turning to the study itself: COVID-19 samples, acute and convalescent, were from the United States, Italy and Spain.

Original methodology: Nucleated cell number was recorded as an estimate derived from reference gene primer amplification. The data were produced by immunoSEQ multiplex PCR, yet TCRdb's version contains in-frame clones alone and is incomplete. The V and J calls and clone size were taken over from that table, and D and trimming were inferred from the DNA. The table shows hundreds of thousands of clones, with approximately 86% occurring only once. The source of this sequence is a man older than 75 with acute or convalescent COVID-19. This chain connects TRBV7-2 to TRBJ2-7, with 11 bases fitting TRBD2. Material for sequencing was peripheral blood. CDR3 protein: CASSLGLADYEQYF. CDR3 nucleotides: TGTGCCAGCAGCTTGGGACTAGCGGATTACGAGCAGTACTTC. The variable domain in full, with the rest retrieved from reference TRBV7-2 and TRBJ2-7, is GAGVSQSPSNKVTEKGKDVELRCDPISGHTALYWYRQSLGQGLEFLIYFQGNSAPDKSGLPSDRFSAERTGGSVSTLTIQRTQQEDSAVYLCASSLGLADYEQYFGPGTRLTVT.